The clone carrying this T cell receptor beta chain occurred a few times. CDR3 length: 14 amino acids. Trimming took 5 bases from V and 10 from J; bases not matched to a gene: 7. The germline CDR1 and CDR2 sequences are MNHEY and SVGAGI. The data stem from a study of blood T cell repertoires in COVID-19. As for the study in general: The study drew acute and convalescent COVID-19 samples from the United States, Italy and Spain. PBMCs, B-cell-depleted T cells, or T cells provided the cDNA or gDNA that made up the material.

Authors' data handling: Quantification of nucleated cells was approximated via reference gene primer amplification. Using immunoSEQ multiplex PCR, the repertoire was profiled, and TCRdb retains in-frame clones only, with some absent. V, J and clone size reflect that table, while D and trimming were determined from the DNA. The sample contains some 250,000 clones, approximately 86% of which appear only once. This TCR derives from a man aged 25-45 years with active or convalescent COVID-19. The chain joins TRBV6-5 to TRBJ1-6; 8 nucleotides line up with TRBD1. The sample consisted of peripheral blood. The DNA of the CDR3 is TGTGCCAGCAGTCCGAGGACAGGGTACTCACCCCTCCACTTT. Amino acids: CASSPRTGYSPLHF.